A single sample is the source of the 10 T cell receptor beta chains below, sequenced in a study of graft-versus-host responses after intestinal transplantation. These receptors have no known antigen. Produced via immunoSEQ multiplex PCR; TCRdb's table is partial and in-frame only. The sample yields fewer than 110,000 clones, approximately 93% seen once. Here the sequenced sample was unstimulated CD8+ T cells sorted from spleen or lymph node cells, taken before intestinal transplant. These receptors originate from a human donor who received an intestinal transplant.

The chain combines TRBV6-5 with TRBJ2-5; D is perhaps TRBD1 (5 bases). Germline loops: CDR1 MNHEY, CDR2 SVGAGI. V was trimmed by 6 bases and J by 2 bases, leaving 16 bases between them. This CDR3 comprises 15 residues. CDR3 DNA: TGTGCCAGCAGCCGTTTGGCGAAGGGGCAAGAGACCCAGTACTTC. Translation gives CASSRLAKGQETQYF.

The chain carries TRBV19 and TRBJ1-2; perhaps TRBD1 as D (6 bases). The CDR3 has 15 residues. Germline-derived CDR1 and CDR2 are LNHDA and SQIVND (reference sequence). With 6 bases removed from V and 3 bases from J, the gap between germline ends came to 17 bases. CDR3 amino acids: CASRVRDTFDYGYTF. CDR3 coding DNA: TGTGCCAGTAGGGTCCGGGACACTTTTGACTATGGCTACACCTTC.

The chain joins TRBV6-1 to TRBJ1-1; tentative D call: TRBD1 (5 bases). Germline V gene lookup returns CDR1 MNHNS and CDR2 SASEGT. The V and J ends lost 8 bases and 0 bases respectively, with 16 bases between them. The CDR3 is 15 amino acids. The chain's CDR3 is CASAPFGGMNTEAFF. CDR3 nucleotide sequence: TGTGCCAGCGCCCCTTTTGGGGGGATGAACACTGAAGCTTTCTTT.

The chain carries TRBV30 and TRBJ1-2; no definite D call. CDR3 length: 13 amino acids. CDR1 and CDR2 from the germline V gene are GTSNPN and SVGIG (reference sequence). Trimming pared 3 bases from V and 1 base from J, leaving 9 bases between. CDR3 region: CAWSSVNNYGYTF. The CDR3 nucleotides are TGTGCCTGGAGCTCTGTTAATAACTATGGCTACACCTTC.

CDR3 coding DNA: TGTGCCAGCAGCGTAGGGGATAGCGGGGCCTACGAGCAGTACTTC. Its translation is CASSVGDSGAYEQYF. V is TRBV9 and J is TRBJ2-7, with 8 bases aligning to TRBD2. The V gene end was trimmed by 0 bases and the J gene end by 2 bases; junction bases not matched to a gene: 4. The CDR3 is 15 residues long. CDR1 and CDR2 from the germline V gene are SGDLS and YYNGEE.

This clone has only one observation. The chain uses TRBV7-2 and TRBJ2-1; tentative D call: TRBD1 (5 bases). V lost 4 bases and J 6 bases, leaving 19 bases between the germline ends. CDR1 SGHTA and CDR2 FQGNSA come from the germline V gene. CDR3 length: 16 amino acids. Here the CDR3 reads CASSSLQGSVANEQFF. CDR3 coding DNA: TGTGCCAGCAGCTCCCTCCAGGGTAGTGTGGCCAATGAGCAGTTCTTC.

CDR3 amino acids: CASSSNNEQFF. CDR3 DNA sequence: TGTGCCAGCAGCTCTAACAATGAGCAGTTCTTC. The genes are TRBV11-3 and TRBJ2-1, with D uncertain. The CDR3 loop spans 11 amino acids. The V end lost 4 bases, the J end lost 5 bases, and 3 bases lay between the germline ends. The germline gives CDR1 SGHNT, CDR2 YENEEA.

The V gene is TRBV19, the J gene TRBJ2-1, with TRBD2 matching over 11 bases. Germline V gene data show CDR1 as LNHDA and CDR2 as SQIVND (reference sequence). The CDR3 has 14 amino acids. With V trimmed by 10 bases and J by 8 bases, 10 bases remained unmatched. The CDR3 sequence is CATLAGGPYDEQFF. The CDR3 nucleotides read TGTGCCACTTTAGCGGGGGGGCCTTATGATGAGCAGTTCTTC.

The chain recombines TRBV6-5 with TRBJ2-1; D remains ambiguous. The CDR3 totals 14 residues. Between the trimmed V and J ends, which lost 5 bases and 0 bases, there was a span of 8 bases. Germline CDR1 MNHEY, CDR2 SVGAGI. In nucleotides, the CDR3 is TGTGCCAGCAGTCCTCTAAGCTCCTACAATGAGCAGTTCTTC. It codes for CASSPLSSYNEQFF.

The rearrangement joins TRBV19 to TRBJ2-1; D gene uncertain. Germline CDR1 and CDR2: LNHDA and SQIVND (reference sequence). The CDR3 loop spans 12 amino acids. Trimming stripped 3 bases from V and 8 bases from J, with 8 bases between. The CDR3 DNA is TGTGCCAGTAGTATGGATGCCTATGAGCAGTTCTTC. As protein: CASSMDAYEQFF.